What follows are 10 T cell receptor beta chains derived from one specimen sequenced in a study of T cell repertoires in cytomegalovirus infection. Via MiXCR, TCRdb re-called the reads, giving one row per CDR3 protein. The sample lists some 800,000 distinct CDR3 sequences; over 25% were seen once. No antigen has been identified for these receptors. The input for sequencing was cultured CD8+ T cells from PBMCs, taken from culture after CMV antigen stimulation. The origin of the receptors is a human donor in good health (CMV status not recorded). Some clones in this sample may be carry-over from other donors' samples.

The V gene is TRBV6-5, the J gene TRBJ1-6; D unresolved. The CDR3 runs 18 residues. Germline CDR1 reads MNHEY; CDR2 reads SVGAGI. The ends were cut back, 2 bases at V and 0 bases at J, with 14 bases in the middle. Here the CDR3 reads CASSYIEGASSYNSPLHF. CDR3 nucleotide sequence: TGTGCCAGCAGTTACATTGAGGGAGCGAGCTCCTATAATTCACCCCTCCACTTT.

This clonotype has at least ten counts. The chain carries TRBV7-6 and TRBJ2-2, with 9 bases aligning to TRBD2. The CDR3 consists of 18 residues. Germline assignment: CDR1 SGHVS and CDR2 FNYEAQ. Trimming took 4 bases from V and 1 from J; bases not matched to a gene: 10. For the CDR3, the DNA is TGTGCCAGCAGCTCCGGGATAGCGGGGGAATTGAACACCGGGGAGCTGTTTTTT. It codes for CASSSGIAGELNTGELFF. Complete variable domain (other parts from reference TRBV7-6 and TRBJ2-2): GAGVSQSPRYKVTKRGQDVALRCDPISGHVSLYWYRQALGQGPEFLTYFNYEAQQDKSGLPNDRFSAERPEGSISTLTIQRTEQRDSAMYRCASSSGIAGELNTGELFFGEGSRLTVL.

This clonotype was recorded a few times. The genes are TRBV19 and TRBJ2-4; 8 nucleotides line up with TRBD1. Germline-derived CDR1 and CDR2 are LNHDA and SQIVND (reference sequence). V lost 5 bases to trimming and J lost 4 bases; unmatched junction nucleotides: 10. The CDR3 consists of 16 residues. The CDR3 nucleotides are TGTGCCAGTAGTCCTGCTTGGACAGGGACTAAAAACATTCAGTACTTC. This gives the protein CASSPAWTGTKNIQYF.

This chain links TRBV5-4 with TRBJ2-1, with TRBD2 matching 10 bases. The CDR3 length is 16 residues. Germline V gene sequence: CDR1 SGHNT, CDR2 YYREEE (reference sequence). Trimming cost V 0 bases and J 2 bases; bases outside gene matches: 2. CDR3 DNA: TGTGCCAGCAGCTTGGTTCTAGCGGGGGCCTACAATGAGCAGTTCTTC. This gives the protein CASSLVLAGAYNEQFF.

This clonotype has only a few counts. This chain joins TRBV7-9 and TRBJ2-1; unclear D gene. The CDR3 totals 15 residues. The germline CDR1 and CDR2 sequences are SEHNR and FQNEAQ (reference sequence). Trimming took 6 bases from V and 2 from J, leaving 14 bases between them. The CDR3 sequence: CASRNPGPAYNEQFF. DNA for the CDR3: TGTGCCAGCAGAAACCCGGGCCCTGCCTACAATGAGCAGTTCTTC.

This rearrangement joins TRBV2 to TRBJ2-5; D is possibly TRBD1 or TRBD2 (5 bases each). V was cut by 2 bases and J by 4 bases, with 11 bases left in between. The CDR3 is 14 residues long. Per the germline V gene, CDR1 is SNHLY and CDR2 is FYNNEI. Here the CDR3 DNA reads TGTGCCAGCAGTGAAATGGCAGGGAGAGAGACCCAGTACTTC. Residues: CASSEMAGRETQYF. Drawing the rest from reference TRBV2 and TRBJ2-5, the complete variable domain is EPEVTQTPSHQVTQMGQEVILRCVPISNHLYFYWYRQILGQKVEFLVSFYNNEISEKSEIFDDQFSVERPDGSNFTLKIRSTKLEDSAMYFCASSEMAGRETQYFGPGTRLLVL.

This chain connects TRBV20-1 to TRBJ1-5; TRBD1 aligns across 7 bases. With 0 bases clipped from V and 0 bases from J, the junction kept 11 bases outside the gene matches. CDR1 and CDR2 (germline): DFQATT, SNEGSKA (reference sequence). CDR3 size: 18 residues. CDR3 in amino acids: CSARDFGRTGVSNQPQHF. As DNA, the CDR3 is TGCAGTGCTAGAGATTTCGGAAGGACAGGAGTTAGCAATCAGCCCCAGCATTTT.

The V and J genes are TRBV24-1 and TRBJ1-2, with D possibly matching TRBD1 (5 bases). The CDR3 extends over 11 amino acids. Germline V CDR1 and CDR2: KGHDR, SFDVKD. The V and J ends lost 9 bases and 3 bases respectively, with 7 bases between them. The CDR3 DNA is TGTGCCACCGAGGGACACTATGGCTACACCTTC. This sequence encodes CATEGHYGYTF.

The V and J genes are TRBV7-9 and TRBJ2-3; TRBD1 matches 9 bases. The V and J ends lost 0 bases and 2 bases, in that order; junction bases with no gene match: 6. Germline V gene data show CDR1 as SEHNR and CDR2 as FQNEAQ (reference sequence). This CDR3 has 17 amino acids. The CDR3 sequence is CASSLADRGEDTDTQYF. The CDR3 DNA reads TGTGCCAGCAGCTTAGCGGACAGGGGCGAGGACACAGATACGCAGTATTTT.

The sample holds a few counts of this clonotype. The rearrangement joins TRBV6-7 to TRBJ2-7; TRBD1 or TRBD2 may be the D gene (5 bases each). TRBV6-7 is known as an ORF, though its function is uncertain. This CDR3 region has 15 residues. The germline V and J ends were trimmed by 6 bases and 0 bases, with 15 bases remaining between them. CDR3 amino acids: CASSPNEGSSYEQYF. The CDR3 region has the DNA TGTGCCAGCAGCCCAAACGAGGGGAGCTCCTACGAGCAGTACTTC.